These 29 T cell receptor beta chains were all obtained from the same sample, sequenced in a study of control samples from healthy donors and cancer patients. Assay used: immunoSEQ multiplex PCR; TCRdb lists only in-frame clones, some missing. Seen here are approximately 40,000 clones, 80% to 95% observed once, and the top ten hold less than 4.5%. The sequenced material came from blood. The origin of the receptors is a woman aged 45-65 years in good health.

The chain joins TRBV10-3 to TRBJ1-6; D ambiguous. Trimming left V 7 bases short and J 7 bases short, with 14 bases between. The CDR3 sequence is 14 residues long. Germline assignment: CDR1 ENHRY and CDR2 SYGVKD. The CDR3 region has the DNA TGTGCCATCACTCAGGACGGCCAGAATTCACCCCTCCACTTT. Its protein product is CAITQDGQNSPLHF.

The J gene is TRBJ1-2, the V gene TRBV28; possibly TRBD1 for D (6 bases). V lost 6 bases and J lost 8, with 22 bases in between. CDR1 MDHEN and CDR2 SYDVKM come from the germline V gene. The CDR3 sequence is 15 residues long. CDR3 DNA: TGTGCCAGCAGCTCCCCCCGGGGGGGGGCTTACGGCTACACCTTC. As protein: CASSSPRGGAYGYTF.

The chain is built from TRBV7-9 and TRBJ2-5; a weak D match, TRBD1 (7 bases). CDR1 and CDR2 (germline): SEHNR, FQNEAQ (reference sequence). The V and J ends lost 0 bases and 4 bases respectively, with 12 bases between them. CDR3 length equals 15 residues. Here the CDR3 DNA reads TGTGCCAGCAGCTTAGCAAGGCAGGGGGGAGAGACCCAGTACTTC. It yields the protein CASSLARQGGETQYF.

The CDR3 sequence: CSGGDRGPGELFF. The DNA of the CDR3 is TGCAGCGGGGGGGACAGGGGCCCCGGGGAGCTGTTTTTT. The chain combines TRBV29-1 with TRBJ2-2, with 10 bases aligning to TRBD1. The V gene's germline CDR1 is SQVTM and CDR2 ANQGSEA. V was pared by 7 bases and J by 6 bases, with 5 bases of the junction left unmatched. This CDR3 is built from 13 residues.

The V and J genes are TRBV21-1 and TRBJ2-6. TRBV21-1 has pseudogene status. The CDR3 is made up of 20 amino acids. CDR3 bases: TGTGCCAGCAAACTAAAAGGGGACCTAAAACTGGACGCTGGGGCCAACGTCCTGACTTTC. Translating gives CASKLKGDLKLDAGANVLTF.

The V gene is TRBV24-1, the J gene TRBJ2-1, with 8 bases lining up with TRBD2. Trimming took 3 bases from V and 7 from J; bases not matched to a gene: 13. CDR3 size: 17 residues. Germline CDR1 and CDR2: KGHDR and SFDVKD. For the CDR3, the DNA is TGTGCCACCAGTGATCCCAGCGAGCGGGGGTCGTCAAATGAGCAGTTCTTC. Translated: CATSDPSERGSSNEQFF.

The rearrangement links TRBV7-2 to TRBJ1-5; D is possibly TRBD1 (5 bases). Germline V gene sequence: CDR1 SGHTA, CDR2 FQGNSA. Trimming pared 5 bases from V and 11 bases from J, leaving 22 bases between. This CDR3 is 15 amino acids long. The DNA for the CDR3 is TGTGCCAGCAGCGAAGGGGTAGCTATTAGTGACGCCCAGCATTTT. Its translation is CASSEGVAISDAQHF.

V is TRBV7-2 and J is TRBJ2-7; D is possibly TRBD2 (6 bases). Germline-derived CDR1 and CDR2 are SGHTA and FQGNSA. V lost 2 bases and J lost 3, with 14 bases in between. This CDR3 spans 15 amino acids. The CDR3 is CASSLSAGGNYEQYF. The CDR3 DNA reads as TGTGCCAGCAGCTTAAGTGCAGGCGGGAACTACGAGCAGTACTTC.

For the CDR3, the DNA is TGTGCCAGCAGCTTCGGACAGGAGTCTTATGGCTACACCTTC. Amino acid sequence: CASSFGQESYGYTF. The rearrangement uses TRBV7-9 and TRBJ1-2; 7 nucleotides align to TRBD1. This CDR3 region has 14 residues. Per the germline V gene, CDR1 is SEHNR and CDR2 is FQNEAQ (reference sequence). Unmatched junction bases numbered 6, after V lost 3 bases and J lost 5 bases. The full variable domain, in which reference TRBV7-9 and TRBJ1-2 provide the parts outside the CDR3, is DTGVSQNPRHKITKRGQNVTFRCDPISEHNRLYWYRQTLGQGPEFLTYFQNEAQLEKSRLLSDRFSAERPKGSFSTLEIQRTEQGDSAMYLCASSFGQESYGYTFGSGTRLTVV.

The V and J genes are TRBV18 and TRBJ2-3, with a possible D match to TRBD1 (6 bases). The CDR3 has 13 residues. The germline V gene has CDR1 KGHSH and CDR2 LQKENI. V lost 6 bases, J lost 4 bases, and 11 bases lay in between. The CDR3 protein is CASSPGAADTQYF. CDR3 in DNA: TGTGCCAGCTCCCCAGGGGCAGCAGATACGCAGTATTTT.

This chain joins TRBV3-1 (or the pseudogene TRBV3-2) and TRBJ2-5; 7 bases align to TRBD1. J gave up 4 bases and V 6 bases, and 2 bases lay outside the gene matches. CDR1 and CDR2 (germline): LGHDT, YNNKEL (reference sequence). The CDR3 runs to 12 residues. The CDR3: CASRPGGETQYF. The CDR3, as DNA: TGTGCCAGCAGACCAGGGGGAGAGACCCAGTACTTC.

This clone was seen a single time. The V gene is TRBV19, the J gene TRBJ1-1, with 10 bases identical to TRBD1. Trimming took 10 bases from V and 6 from J; bases not matched to a gene: 11. The CDR3 is 14 residues long. CDR1 and CDR2 from the germline V gene are LNHDA and SQIVND (reference sequence). The CDR3 loop reads CATKPSGTGAEAFF. The CDR3 bases are TGTGCCACTAAACCCTCGGGGACAGGGGCTGAAGCTTTCTTT.

J is TRBJ2-7 and V is TRBV28; D might be TRBD2 (6 bases). Trimming stripped 3 bases from V and 1 base from J, with 10 bases between. The CDR3 covers 14 residues. CDR1 is MDHEN, CDR2 SYDVKM, per germline. The CDR3 DNA sequence: TGTGCCAGCAGTTTGGCAGGGAGGTCCTACGAGCAGTACTTC. Its protein product is CASSLAGRSYEQYF.

The rearrangement links TRBV9 to TRBJ1-2, with TRBD1 matching over 9 bases. The junction had 5 bases not matched to a gene; V was cut back by 4 bases and J by 1 base. The CDR3 runs to 15 residues. CDR1 SGDLS and CDR2 YYNGEE come from the germline V gene. The CDR3 sequence: CASSPRDRDNYGYTF. CDR3 nucleotide sequence: TGTGCCAGCAGCCCACGGGACAGGGATAACTATGGCTACACCTTC. The complete variable domain, with remaining parts taken from reference TRBV9 and TRBJ1-2, reads DSGVTQTPKHLITATGQRVTLRCSPRSGDLSVYWYQQSLDQGLQFLIQYYNGEERAKGNILERFSAQQFPDLHSELNLSSLELGDSALYFCASSPRDRDNYGYTFGSGTRLTVV.

V and J are TRBV28 and TRBJ2-1; D perhaps matches TRBD2 (6 bases). Deletions cut 8 bases from V and 0 bases from J, with 11 bases between. Germline CDR1 is MDHEN and CDR2 is SYDVKM. The CDR3 runs 14 residues. CDR3 in amino acids: CASSRGSSYNEQFF. The CDR3 region has the DNA TGTGCCAGCTCGCGGGGAAGCTCCTACAATGAGCAGTTCTTC.

The chain combines TRBV6-5 with TRBJ1-2; TRBD1 might be the D (5 bases). The CDR3 sequence is 13 residues long. Germline CDR1 MNHEY, CDR2 SVGAGI. Trimming took 7 bases from V and 8 from J, leaving 17 bases between them. DNA for the CDR3: TGTGCCAGCACCAGGGACCCCACTGGCGGCTACACCTTC. It translates to CASTRDPTGGYTF.

The chain links TRBV24-1 to TRBJ2-7, with D possibly called TRBD1 or TRBD2 (5 bases each). Trimming removed 7 bases from V and 3 bases from J, with 18 bases in between. Germline CDR1 is KGHDR and CDR2 is SFDVKD. The CDR3 is made up of 15 amino acids. CDR3 nucleotides: TGTGCCACCAGCGAGCGGACCCAGGGAAACTACGAGCAGTACTTC. Its translation: CATSERTQGNYEQYF.

CDR3 region: CASSLALGDTEAFF. CDR3 DNA sequence: TGTGCCAGCAGCCTTGCTCTGGGGGACACTGAAGCTTTCTTT. J is TRBJ1-1 and V is TRBV3-1 (or the pseudogene TRBV3-2), with D maybe TRBD1 (5 bases). Germline-derived CDR1 and CDR2 are LGHDT and YNNKEL (reference sequence). The V gene lost 4 bases and the J gene lost 3 bases, with 12 bases spanning the gap. This CDR3 spans 14 amino acids.

The rearrangement links TRBV6-1 to TRBJ1-3; TRBD1 matches 7 bases. This CDR3 comprises 15 residues. Per the germline V gene, CDR1 is MNHNS and CDR2 is SASEGT. J gave up 2 bases and V 1 base, and 2 bases lay outside the gene matches. CDR3 DNA sequence: TGTGCCAGCAGTGAAGGACAGGGACCTGGAAACACCATATATTTT. Translation: CASSEGQGPGNTIYF.

The chain couples TRBV6-6 to TRBJ1-1; D unresolved. Germline CDR1 is MNHNY and CDR2 is SVGAGI (reference sequence). The V gene lost 6 bases and the J gene lost 1 base, with 9 bases spanning the gap. The CDR3 sequence is 13 residues long. The CDR3: CASRRNANTEAFF. The CDR3 DNA reads as TGTGCCAGCAGGAGAAACGCGAACACTGAAGCTTTCTTT.

The V call is TRBV19, the J call TRBJ2-1, with D tentatively TRBD1 (5 bases). Trimming took 3 bases from V and 0 from J, leaving 15 bases between them. Per the germline V gene, CDR1 is LNHDA and CDR2 is SQIVND (reference sequence). The CDR3 sequence is 17 residues long. DNA for the CDR3: TGTGCCAGTAGTATCGCTGGGGCGAGAGGCTCCTACAATGAGCAGTTCTTC. As protein: CASSIAGARGSYNEQFF.

The chain has TRBV5-4 and TRBJ1-6, with D possibly TRBD1 on 5 matching bases. Germline CDR1 and CDR2: SGHNT and YYREEE (reference sequence). The CDR3 sequence is 15 residues long. Trimming left V 0 bases short and J 8 bases short, with 12 bases between. CDR3 DNA sequence: TGTGCCAGCAGCTTGGGGGGGACGCCCTATTCACCCCTCCACTTT. It specifies CASSLGGTPYSPLHF. The full variable domain, completed using reference TRBV5-4 and TRBJ1-6, is ETGVTQSPTHLIKTRGQQVTLRCSSQSGHNTVSWYQQALGQGPQFIFQYYREEENGRGNFPPRFSGLQFPNYSSELNVNALELDDSALYLCASSLGGTPYSPLHFGNGTRLTVT.

This clone was recorded once. This sequence joins TRBV6-5 and TRBJ2-2; D is uncertain. The germline CDR1 and CDR2 sequences are MNHEY and SVGAGI. The CDR3 runs to 15 residues. The ends were cut back, 0 bases at V and 7 bases at J, with 12 bases in the middle. The CDR3 loop reads CASSYSNRRNGELFF. CDR3 in DNA: TGTGCCAGCAGTTACTCTAACAGACGAAACGGGGAGCTGTTTTTT.

The V call is TRBV5-1, the J call TRBJ2-5; 7 bases match TRBD2. V shed 7 bases, J shed 0 bases, and the junction held 3 bases outside the gene matches. Germline CDR1 reads SGHRS; CDR2 reads YFSETQ. This CDR3 is built from 13 residues. The CDR3 DNA is TGCGCCAGCCAAAGCGGGAACCAAGAGACCCAGTACTTC. Its translation is CASQSGNQETQYF. Full variable domain (rest looked up from reference TRBV5-1 and TRBJ2-5): KAGVTQTPRYLIKTRGQQVTLSCSPISGHRSVSWYQQTPGQGLQFLFEYFSETQRNKGNFPGRFSGRQFSNSRSEMNVSTLELGDSALYLCASQSGNQETQYFGPGTRLLVL.

V usage is TRBV5-1 and J usage is TRBJ1-4; TRBD1 might be the D (6 bases). Trimming stripped 1 base from V and 5 bases from J, with 12 bases between. CDR3 length: 15 amino acids. Germline CDR1 and CDR2: SGHRS and YFSETQ. CDR3 region: CASSLWGQGNEKLFF. CDR3 nucleotide sequence: TGCGCCAGCAGCTTGTGGGGTCAGGGGAATGAAAAACTGTTTTTT.

The chain couples TRBV10-3 to TRBJ2-5; 9 bases are shared with TRBD2. The CDR3 extends over 15 amino acids. After removal of 5 bases from V and 4 bases from J, the junction contained 8 bases not matched to a gene. Germline CDR1 ENHRY, CDR2 SYGVKD. The CDR3, as DNA: TGTGCCATCAGTTCCGGCGGGGGGGCGGGAGAGACCCAGTACTTC. Encoded protein: CAISSGGGAGETQYF.

The chain recombines TRBV14 with TRBJ2-5, with 11 bases identical to TRBD1. This CDR3 region has 17 residues. Looked up from germline, CDR1 is SGHDN and CDR2 is FVKESK. V lost 4 bases and J lost 4; bases outside the gene matches: 11. The chain's CDR3 is CASSPDRGRGGRETQYF. The CDR3, as DNA: TGTGCCAGCAGCCCGGACAGGGGGCGCGGGGGAAGAGAGACCCAGTACTTC.

V is TRBV7-6 and J is TRBJ2-6; the D gene is possibly TRBD1 (5 bases). This CDR3 has 14 residues. Germline CDR1 is SGHVS and CDR2 is FNYEAQ. Trimming took off 8 bases at V and 1 base at J, with 9 bases between the two ends. In DNA form, the CDR3 reads TGTGCCAGCGGGGCCTCTTCTGGGGCCAACGTCCTGACTTTC. Translation: CASGASSGANVLTF.

The rearrangement uses TRBV3-1 (or the pseudogene TRBV3-2) and TRBJ2-7; TRBD2 aligns across 7 bases. The V gene's germline CDR1 is LGHDT and CDR2 YNNKEL (reference sequence). The junction had 4 bases not matched to a gene; V was cut back by 1 base and J by 4 bases. The CDR3 runs 14 residues. CDR3 bases: TGTGCCAGCAGCCAAGCGGGGGGAGTATACGAGCAGTACTTC. Residues: CASSQAGGVYEQYF.